Listed here are 22 T cell receptor beta chains from one sample, sequenced in a study of kidney transplant recipient with SARS-CoV-2 infection. TCRdb itself ran the reads through MiXCR, one entry per CDR3 protein. The table lists some 220,000 distinct CDR3 sequences, around 28% of them singletons. This sample comprised a blood sample, obtained at baseline and between days 110 and 120 from a kidney transplant recipient. The receptor set was obtained from a male patient aged 25-45 years who had COVID-19 and was a kidney transplant recipient. The graft donor may have given rise to some T cells.

This clonotype was recorded many times. The chain combines TRBV27 with TRBJ2-1; D may be TRBD1 (5 bases). CDR3 length equals 16 residues. Looked up from germline, CDR1 is MNHEY and CDR2 is SMNVEV (reference sequence). V lost 8 bases, J lost 0 bases, and 17 bases lay in between. CDR3 bases: TGTGCCAGCGGAGAAGCAGGGCTGGGCTCCTACAATGAGCAGTTCTTC. Residues: CASGEAGLGSYNEQFF.

Ten or more counts support this clonotype. J is TRBJ1-3 and V is TRBV6-5; a weak D match, TRBD1 (5 bases). This CDR3 is 16 amino acids long. From germline, CDR1 is MNHEY and CDR2 SVGAGI. V was cut by 3 bases and J by 1 base, with 13 bases left in between. CDR3 amino acids: CASSYELGASGNTIYF. The CDR3 nucleotides read TGTGCCAGCAGTTATGAACTCGGGGCGTCTGGAAACACCATATATTTT.

This clonotype was detected many times. The chain links TRBV7-3 to TRBJ2-2; TRBD2 is a possible D gene (5 bases). This CDR3 contains 13 residues. V gave up 11 bases and J gave up 0 bases, with 10 bases separating them. CDR1 and CDR2 from the germline V gene are SGHTA and FQGTGA. In DNA, the CDR3 is TGTGCCGTGGCTAGCCCGAACACCGGGGAGCTGTTTTTT. It codes for CAVASPNTGELFF.

The CDR3 region has the DNA TGTGCCAGCAGCTTGGGACTAGCGGGGGTAGAAGATACGCAGTATTTT. This encodes CASSLGLAGVEDTQYF. The chain joins TRBV5-4 to TRBJ2-3; TRBD2 matches 12 bases. Germline V gives CDR1 SGHNT, CDR2 YYREEE (reference sequence). V shed 0 bases and J 5 bases; nucleotides not matched to a gene: 4. CDR3 size: 16 residues.

This clonotype was recorded at least ten times. The chain joins TRBV11-2 to TRBJ1-5; D ambiguous. CDR3 length equals 17 residues. Germline V CDR1 and CDR2: SGHAT, FQNNGV. With 0 bases removed from V and 6 bases from J, the gap between germline ends came to 18 bases. CDR3 sequence (DNA): TGTGCCAGCAGCTTAGATTGTTTAGTCGTAGCGTTTCAGCCCCAGCATTTT. Translated: CASSLDCLVVAFQPQHF.

The rearrangement joins TRBV5-3 to TRBJ1-2, with unresolved D. TRBV5-3 is designated an ORF whose function remains uncertain. The V end lost 7 bases, the J end lost 4 bases, and 23 bases lay between the germline ends. The CDR3 consists of 16 residues. The CDR3 DNA reads as TGTGCCAGATTGTGCCAAGTGGTGAGAAAGACCTATGGCTACACCTTC. It codes for CARLCQVVRKTYGYTF.

This clonotype was found a few times. Relative to the germline gene, one junction end is altered; a read error may explain this. The chain is built from TRBV4-3 and TRBJ2-5; D call uncertain. Germline assignment: CDR1 LGHNA and CDR2 YSLEER. The CDR3 has 14 amino acids. The CDR3 sequence is CASSQDTGGKTVGF. DNA of the CDR3: TGCGCCAGCAGCCAAGATACTGGTGGAAAAACGGTGGGCTTC.

This clonotype is deemed medium-sized (0.01 to 0.1%). The J gene is TRBJ1-1, the V gene TRBV30; D might be TRBD1 (6 bases). The CDR3 runs 14 residues. V gave up 0 bases and J gave up 0 bases, with 8 bases separating them. CDR1 is GTSNPN, CDR2 SVGIG, per germline (reference sequence). The CDR3 region has the DNA TGTGCCTGGAGTGTGAGGGGGTTGAACACTGAAGCTTTCTTT. Translating it yields CAWSVRGLNTEAFF.

This clonotype was detected ten times or more. The chain links TRBV7-2 to TRBJ1-2, with 8 bases matching TRBD1. The V and J ends lost 5 bases and 8 bases, in that order; junction bases with no gene match: 16. This CDR3 has 16 amino acids. Germline V CDR1 and CDR2: SGHTA, FQGNSA. Here the CDR3 reads CASSEGTGIGVNGYTF. Here the CDR3 DNA reads TGTGCCAGCAGCGAAGGGACAGGAATCGGCGTAAACGGCTACACCTTC.

At least ten counts were recorded for this clonotype. The J gene is TRBJ1-2, the V gene TRBV6-5; no clear D. CDR1 MNHEY and CDR2 SVGAGI come from the germline V gene. This CDR3 has 17 residues. With 5 bases removed from V and 4 bases from J, the gap between germline ends came to 23 bases. The CDR3 loop is CASSKRQECRKTYGYTF. In DNA, the CDR3 is TGTGCCAGCAGTAAACGCCAGGAATGTAGAAAGACCTATGGCTACACCTTC.

This clonotype was seen at least ten times. This sequence joins TRBV6-2 or TRBV6-3 and TRBJ2-3, with TRBD2 matching 7 bases. This CDR3 has 17 residues. The V and J ends lost 2 bases and 2 bases, in that order; junction bases with no gene match: 10. Germline CDR1 and CDR2: MNHEY and SVGEGT. As DNA, the CDR3 is TGTGCCAGCAGTTACGGGCGTCTAGCGGATGACACAGATACGCAGTATTTT. This translates into CASSYGRLADDTDTQYF.

This clonotype was detected many times. This sequence joins TRBV27 and TRBJ2-4; TRBD1 aligns across 10 bases. With the DNA end fitting TRBJ2-7 better, the J assignment may be wrong. In germline, CDR1 is MNHEY, CDR2 SMNVEV (reference sequence). The CDR3 sequence is 13 residues long. CDR3 amino acids: CASSRQGADEQYF. CDR3 coding DNA: TGTGCCAGCAGCCGACAGGGGGCGGACGAGCAGTACTTC.

About this clonotype itself: A much larger clone differs from this one at a single base, so this may be a read error. Because the CDR3 is missing its conserved closing phenylalanine or tryptophan, this is likely a read error. J is TRBJ2-1 and V is TRBV3-1; D is unclear. With 3 bases removed from V and 5 bases from J, the gap between germline ends came to 14 bases. Per the germline V gene, CDR1 is LGHDT and CDR2 is YNNKEL (reference sequence). The length of the CDR3 is 15 residues. CDR3 region: CASSQGRAPNNEQFY. The CDR3 bases are TGTGCCAGCAGCCAGGGAAGGGCCCCTAACAATGAGCAGTTCTAC.

This clonotype was detected ten times or more. The gene calls are TRBV20-1 and TRBJ2-7; D may match TRBD1 or TRBD2 (5 bases each). Germline V lookup: CDR1 DFQATT, CDR2 SNEGSKA (reference sequence). CDR3 size: 15 residues. V was cut by 5 bases and J by 0 bases, with 17 bases left in between. CDR3 in amino acids: CSAPGTDYYSYEQYF. DNA for the CDR3: TGCAGTGCTCCCGGGACCGATTACTACTCCTACGAGCAGTACTTC.

V is TRBV10-3 and J is TRBJ2-5; 12 positions agree with TRBD2. This CDR3 is 15 amino acids long. Germline-derived CDR1 and CDR2 are ENHRY and SYGVKD. V was pared by 10 bases and J by 4 bases, with 10 bases of the junction left unmatched. The CDR3 nucleotides read TGTGCCACCCGACTAGCGGGAGTGAAGCGAGAGACCCAGTACTTC. Amino acid sequence: CATRLAGVKRETQYF.

This clonotype has ten or more counts. V is TRBV19 and J is TRBJ1-1, with a weak D call TRBD1 (5 bases). The V end was cut by 1 base, the J end by 8 bases, with 11 bases between. Germline V lookup: CDR1 LNHDA, CDR2 SQIVND (reference sequence). The CDR3 runs to 13 residues. CDR3 coding DNA: TGTGCCAGTAGTATAGGTGCGGGGACGGAAGCTTTCTTT. The encoded protein is CASSIGAGTEAFF.

This clonotype was recorded at least ten times. V and J are TRBV12-3 or TRBV12-4 and TRBJ1-2; D unclear. V lost 5 bases and J lost 4, with 23 bases in between. The CDR3 covers 17 residues. CDR3 DNA: TGTGCCAGCAGTCCCGAGCCCAGCTTCCGAAAGACCTATGGCTACACCTTC. Translating it yields CASSPEPSFRKTYGYTF.

In regard to this clonotype: A much larger clone differs by one base, so this may be a read error. The gene calls are TRBV9 and TRBJ2-1; a weak D match, TRBD1 (5 bases). CDR3 length equals 13 residues. CDR1 is SGDLS, CDR2 YYNGEE, per germline. The CDR3 nucleotides are TGTGTCAGCAGCGTTTTCAGGGACAATGAGCAGTTCTTC. It translates to CVSSVFRDNEQFF.

This clonotype was recorded only once. The chain couples TRBV18 to TRBJ2-3; D possibly corresponds to TRBD1 (5 bases). CDR3 length: 16 residues. Trimming pared 5 bases from V and 0 bases from J, leaving 15 bases between. Germline loops: CDR1 KGHSH, CDR2 LQKENI. As DNA, the CDR3 is TGTGCCAGCTCAACTCCGGCAGGGTCGAGCACAGATACGCAGTATTTT. Protein: CASSTPAGSSTDTQYF.

This clonotype was counted many times. This rearrangement joins TRBV5-5 to TRBJ1-1; TRBD1 matches 12 bases. Germline loops: CDR1 SGHKS, CDR2 YYEKEE (reference sequence). The CDR3 contains 13 residues. Unmatched junction bases numbered 6, after V lost 5 bases and J lost 10 bases. CDR3: CASSPGQGARAFF. CDR3 DNA: TGTGCCAGCAGTCCGGGACAGGGGGCGCGAGCTTTCTTT.

As for this clonotype: A clone one base away is much larger, so this may be a read error. The CDR3 loop is CASSYRQGKTGGLFF. DNA of the CDR3: TGTGCCAGCAGTTACCGACAGGGGAAAACCGGGGGGCTGTTTTTT. This chain uses TRBV6-5 with TRBJ2-2, with 8 bases lining up with TRBD1. From germline, CDR1 is MNHEY and CDR2 SVGAGI. This CDR3 contains 15 residues.

Points on this clonotype: A much larger clone lies one base from this, so it may be a read error. V gene TRBV12-3 or TRBV12-4 combines with J gene TRBJ1-1; D might be TRBD1 (5 bases). Trimming left V 5 bases short and J 5 bases short, with 18 bases between. This CDR3 has 15 residues. The CDR3 is CASSPPRASRTEAFF. CDR3 DNA sequence: TGTGCCAGCAGTCCACCCAGGGCCTCCAGAACTGAAGCTTTCTTT.